The rows below give T cell receptor beta chains drawn from one sample of a study of cytomegalovirus exposure and HLA in healthy donors. The method was immunoSEQ multiplex PCR; TCRdb's version includes in-frame clones alone and lacks a portion of them. The repertoire holds 110,000 or so clones, with 60% to 80% as singletons. Sequenced sample: PBMCs. All receptors derive from a young woman in good health and CMV-seropositive. Both conserved end residues are part of each CDR3. The D gene is left open where the match is weak. Clone size is shown for a subset of rows, as once, few, many or a class of expanded clone.

clone_size	v_call	j_call	d_call	cdr3_aa	cdr3_nt
.	TRBV18	TRBJ2-1	.	CASSPPSYNEQFF	TGTGCCAGCTCACCCCCCAGCTACAATGAGCAGTTCTTC
.	TRBV19	TRBJ1-6	.	CASSIPARAYPIHF	TGTGCCAGTAGTATCCCGGCCAGGGCCTATCCGATCCACTTT
.	TRBV29-1	TRBJ2-7	.	CSVKRTGYEQYF	TGCAGCGTGAAGCGTACAGGGTACGAGCAGTACTTC
.	TRBV7-6	TRBJ2-7	.	CASSLREPYEQYF	TGTGCCAGCAGCTTAAGGGAGCCCTACGAGCAGTACTTC
few	TRBV7-3	TRBJ2-1	.	CASSALERSEQFF	TGTGCCAGCAGCGCCCTGGAAAGGAGTGAGCAGTTCTTC
.	TRBV27	TRBJ1-2	.	CASRPGASYGYTF	TGTGCCAGCAGACCCGGAGCCTCCTATGGCTACACCTTC
.	TRBV5-6	TRBJ1-1	TRBD1	CASSLQGGTGFFEDTEAFF	TGTGCCAGCAGCTTGCAAGGAGGGACAGGGTTTTTTGAGGACACTGAAGCTTTCTTT
.	TRBV7-9	TRBJ2-1	TRBD2	CASSLGLAGTYNEQFF	TGTGCCAGCAGCTTAGGGCTAGCGGGTACTTACAATGAGCAGTTCTTC
.	TRBV19	TRBJ2-1	TRBD2	CASGTGLAGDSSYNEQFF	TGTGCCAGTGGTACGGGGCTAGCGGGGGATAGCTCCTACAATGAGCAGTTCTTC
.	TRBV5-1	TRBJ2-5	TRBD2	CASSSKSGGRLQETQYF	TGCGCCAGCAGCTCAAAGAGCGGGGGTAGACTTCAAGAGACCCAGTACTTC
.	TRBV7-9	TRBJ1-6	.	CASSSLNSPLHF	TGTGCCAGCAGCTCTCTAAATTCACCCCTCCACTTT